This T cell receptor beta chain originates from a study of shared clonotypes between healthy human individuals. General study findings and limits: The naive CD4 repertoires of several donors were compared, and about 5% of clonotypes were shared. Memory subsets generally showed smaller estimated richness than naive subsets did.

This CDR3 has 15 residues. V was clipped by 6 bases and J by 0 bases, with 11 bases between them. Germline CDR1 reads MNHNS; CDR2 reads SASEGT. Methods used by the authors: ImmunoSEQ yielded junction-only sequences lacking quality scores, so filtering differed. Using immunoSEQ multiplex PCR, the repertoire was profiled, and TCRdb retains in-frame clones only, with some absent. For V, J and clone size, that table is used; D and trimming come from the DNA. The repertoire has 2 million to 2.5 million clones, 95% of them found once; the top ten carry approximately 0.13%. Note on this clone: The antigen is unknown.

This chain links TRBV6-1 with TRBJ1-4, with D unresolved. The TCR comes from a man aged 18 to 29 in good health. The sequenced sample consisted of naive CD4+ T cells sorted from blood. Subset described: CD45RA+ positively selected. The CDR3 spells CASRERVATNEKLFF. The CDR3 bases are TGTGCCAGCAGAGAGCGAGTTGCAACTAATGAAAAACTGTTTTTT.